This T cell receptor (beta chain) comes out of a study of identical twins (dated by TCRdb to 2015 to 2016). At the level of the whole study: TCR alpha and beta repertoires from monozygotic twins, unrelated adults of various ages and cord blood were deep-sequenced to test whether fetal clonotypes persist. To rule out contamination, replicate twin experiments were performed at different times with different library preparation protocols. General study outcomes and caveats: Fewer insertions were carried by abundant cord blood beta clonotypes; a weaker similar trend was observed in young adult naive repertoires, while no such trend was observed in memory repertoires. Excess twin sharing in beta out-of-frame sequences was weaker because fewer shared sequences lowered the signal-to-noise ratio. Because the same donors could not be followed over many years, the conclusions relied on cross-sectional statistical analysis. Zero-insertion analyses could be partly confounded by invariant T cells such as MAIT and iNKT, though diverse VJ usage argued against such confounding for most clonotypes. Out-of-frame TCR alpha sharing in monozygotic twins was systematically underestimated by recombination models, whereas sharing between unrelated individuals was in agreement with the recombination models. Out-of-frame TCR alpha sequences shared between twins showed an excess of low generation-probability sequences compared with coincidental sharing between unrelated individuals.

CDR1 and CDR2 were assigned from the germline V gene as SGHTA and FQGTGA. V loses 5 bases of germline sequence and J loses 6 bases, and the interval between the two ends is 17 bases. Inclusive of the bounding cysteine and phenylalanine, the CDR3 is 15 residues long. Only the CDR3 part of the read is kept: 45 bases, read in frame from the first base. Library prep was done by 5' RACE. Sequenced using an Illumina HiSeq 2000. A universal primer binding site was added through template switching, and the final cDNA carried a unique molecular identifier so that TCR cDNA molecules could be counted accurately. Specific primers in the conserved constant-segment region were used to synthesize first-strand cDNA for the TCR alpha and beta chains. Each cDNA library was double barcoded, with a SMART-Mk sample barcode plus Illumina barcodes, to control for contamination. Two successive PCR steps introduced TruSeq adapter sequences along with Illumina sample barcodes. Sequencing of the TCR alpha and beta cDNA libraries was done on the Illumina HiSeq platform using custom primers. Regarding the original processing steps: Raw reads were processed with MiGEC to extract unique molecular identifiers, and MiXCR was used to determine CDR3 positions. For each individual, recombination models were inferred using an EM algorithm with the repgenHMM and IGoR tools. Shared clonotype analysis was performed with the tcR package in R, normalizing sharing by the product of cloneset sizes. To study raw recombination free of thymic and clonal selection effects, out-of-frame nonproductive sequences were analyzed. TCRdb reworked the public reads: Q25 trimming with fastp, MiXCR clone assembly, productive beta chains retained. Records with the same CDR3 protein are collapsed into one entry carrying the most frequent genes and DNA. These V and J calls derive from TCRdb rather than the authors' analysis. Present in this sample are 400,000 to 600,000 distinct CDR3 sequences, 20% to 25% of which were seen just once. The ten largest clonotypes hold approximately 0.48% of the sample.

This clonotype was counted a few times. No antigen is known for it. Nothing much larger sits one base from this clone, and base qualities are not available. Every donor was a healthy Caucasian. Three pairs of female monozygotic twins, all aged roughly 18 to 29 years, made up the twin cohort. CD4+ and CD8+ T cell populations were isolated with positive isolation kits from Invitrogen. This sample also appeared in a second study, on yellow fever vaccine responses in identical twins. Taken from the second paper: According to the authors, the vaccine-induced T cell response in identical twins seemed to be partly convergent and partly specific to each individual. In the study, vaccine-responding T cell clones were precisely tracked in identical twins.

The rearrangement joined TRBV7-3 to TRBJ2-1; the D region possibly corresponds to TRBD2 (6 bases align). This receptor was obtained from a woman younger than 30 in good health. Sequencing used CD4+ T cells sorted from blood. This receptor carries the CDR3 CASSPERGGPNEQFF. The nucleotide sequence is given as TGTGCCAGCAGCCCGGAGAGGGGAGGTCCCAATGAGCAGTTCTTC.